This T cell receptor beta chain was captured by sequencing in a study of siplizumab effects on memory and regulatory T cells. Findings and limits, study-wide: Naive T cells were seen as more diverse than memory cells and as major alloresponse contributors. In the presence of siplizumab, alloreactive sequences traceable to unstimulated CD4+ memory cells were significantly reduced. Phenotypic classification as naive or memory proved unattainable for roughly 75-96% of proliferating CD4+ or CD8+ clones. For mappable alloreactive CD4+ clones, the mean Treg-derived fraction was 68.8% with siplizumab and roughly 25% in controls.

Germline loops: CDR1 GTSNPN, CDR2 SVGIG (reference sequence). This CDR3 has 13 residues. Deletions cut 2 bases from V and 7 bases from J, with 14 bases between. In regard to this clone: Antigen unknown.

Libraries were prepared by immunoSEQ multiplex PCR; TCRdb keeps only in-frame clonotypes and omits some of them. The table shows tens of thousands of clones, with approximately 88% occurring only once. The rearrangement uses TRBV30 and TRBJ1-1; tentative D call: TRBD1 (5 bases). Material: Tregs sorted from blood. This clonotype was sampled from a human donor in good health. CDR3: CAWSTDWGDEAFF. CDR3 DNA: TGTGCCTGGAGTACAGATTGGGGGGATGAAGCTTTCTTT.